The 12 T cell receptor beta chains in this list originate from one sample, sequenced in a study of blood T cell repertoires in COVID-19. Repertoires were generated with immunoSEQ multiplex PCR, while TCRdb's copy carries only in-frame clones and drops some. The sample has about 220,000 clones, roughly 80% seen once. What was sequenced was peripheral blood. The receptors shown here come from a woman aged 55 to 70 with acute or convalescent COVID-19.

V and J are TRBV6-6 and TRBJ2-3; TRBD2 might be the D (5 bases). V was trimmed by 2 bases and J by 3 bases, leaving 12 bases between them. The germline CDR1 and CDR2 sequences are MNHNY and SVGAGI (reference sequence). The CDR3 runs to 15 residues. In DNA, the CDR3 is TGTGCCAGCAGTTACGGGGTGTCGGGGACAGATACGCAGTATTTT. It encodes CASSYGVSGTDTQYF.

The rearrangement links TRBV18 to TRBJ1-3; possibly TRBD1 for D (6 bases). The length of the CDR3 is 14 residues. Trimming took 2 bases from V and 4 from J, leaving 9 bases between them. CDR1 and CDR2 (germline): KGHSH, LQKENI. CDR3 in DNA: TGTGCCAGCTCACCAAGGCAGGGGGGAAACACCATATATTTT. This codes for CASSPRQGGNTIYF.

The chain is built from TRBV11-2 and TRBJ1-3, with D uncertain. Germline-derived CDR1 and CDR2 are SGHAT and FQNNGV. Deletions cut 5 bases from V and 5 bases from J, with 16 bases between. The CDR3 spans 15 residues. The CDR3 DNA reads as TGTGCCAGCAGCCCAGGAAGTTACAGCCGAAACACCATATATTTT. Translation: CASSPGSYSRNTIYF.

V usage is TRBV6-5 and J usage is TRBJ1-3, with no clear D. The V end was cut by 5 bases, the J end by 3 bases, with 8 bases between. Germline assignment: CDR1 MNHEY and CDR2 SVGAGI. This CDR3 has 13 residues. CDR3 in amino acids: CASSNAGGNTIYF. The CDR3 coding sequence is TGTGCCAGCAGTAATGCAGGTGGAAACACCATATATTTT.

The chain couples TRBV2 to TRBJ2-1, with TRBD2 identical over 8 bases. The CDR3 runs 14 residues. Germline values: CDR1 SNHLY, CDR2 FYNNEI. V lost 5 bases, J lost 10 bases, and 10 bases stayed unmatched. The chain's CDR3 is CASSFGGRGVEQFF. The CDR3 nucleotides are TGTGCCAGCAGTTTTGGTGGGCGGGGGGTCGAGCAGTTCTTC.

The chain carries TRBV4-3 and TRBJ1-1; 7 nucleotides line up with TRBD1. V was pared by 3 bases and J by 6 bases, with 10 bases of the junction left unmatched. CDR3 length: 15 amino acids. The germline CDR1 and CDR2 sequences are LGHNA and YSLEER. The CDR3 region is CASSQSTTGYAEAFF. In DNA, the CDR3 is TGCGCCAGCAGCCAGAGCACGACAGGGTATGCTGAAGCTTTCTTT.

CDR3 coding DNA: TGTGCCAGCCCCGGGACAGGGAAAGTAAAACTGTTTTTT. It codes for CASPGTGKVKLFF. The chain combines TRBV12-3 or TRBV12-4 with TRBJ1-4; 9 bases fit TRBD1. CDR3 length: 13 amino acids. The V and J ends lost 8 bases and 10 bases, in that order; junction bases with no gene match: 8.

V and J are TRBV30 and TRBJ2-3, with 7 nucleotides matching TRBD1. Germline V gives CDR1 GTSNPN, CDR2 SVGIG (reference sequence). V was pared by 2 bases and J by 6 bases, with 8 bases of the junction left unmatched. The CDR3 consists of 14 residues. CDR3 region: CAWSLDRAMDTQYF. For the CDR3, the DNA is TGTGCCTGGAGTCTAGACAGGGCTATGGATACGCAGTATTTT.

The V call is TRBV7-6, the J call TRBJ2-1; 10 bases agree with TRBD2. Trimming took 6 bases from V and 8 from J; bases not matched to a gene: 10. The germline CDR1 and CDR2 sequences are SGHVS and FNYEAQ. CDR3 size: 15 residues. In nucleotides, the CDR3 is TGTGCCAGCAGTCGTGGGACTAGCGTTAACGATGAGCAGTTCTTC. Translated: CASSRGTSVNDEQFF.

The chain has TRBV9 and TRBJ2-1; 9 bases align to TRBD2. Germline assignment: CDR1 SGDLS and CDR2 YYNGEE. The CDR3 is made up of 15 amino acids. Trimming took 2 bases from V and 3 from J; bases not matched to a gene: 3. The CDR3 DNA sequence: TGTGCCAGCAGCGTCCTAGCGGGGAGCTACAATGAGCAGTTCTTC. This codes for CASSVLAGSYNEQFF.

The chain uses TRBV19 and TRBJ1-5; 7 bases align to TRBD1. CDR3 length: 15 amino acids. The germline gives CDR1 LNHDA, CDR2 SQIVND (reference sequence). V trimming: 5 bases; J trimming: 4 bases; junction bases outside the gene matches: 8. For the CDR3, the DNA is TGTGCCAGTAGTGTCAAGACAGGGACGAATCAGCCCCAGCATTTT. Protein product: CASSVKTGTNQPQHF.

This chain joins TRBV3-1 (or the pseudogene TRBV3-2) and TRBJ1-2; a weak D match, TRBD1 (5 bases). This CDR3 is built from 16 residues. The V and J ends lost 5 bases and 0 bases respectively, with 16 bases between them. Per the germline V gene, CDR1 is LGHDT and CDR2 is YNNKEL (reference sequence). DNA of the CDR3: TGTGCCAGCAGCAACGCGGGACGGCGTACTAACTATGGCTACACCTTC. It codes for CASSNAGRRTNYGYTF.